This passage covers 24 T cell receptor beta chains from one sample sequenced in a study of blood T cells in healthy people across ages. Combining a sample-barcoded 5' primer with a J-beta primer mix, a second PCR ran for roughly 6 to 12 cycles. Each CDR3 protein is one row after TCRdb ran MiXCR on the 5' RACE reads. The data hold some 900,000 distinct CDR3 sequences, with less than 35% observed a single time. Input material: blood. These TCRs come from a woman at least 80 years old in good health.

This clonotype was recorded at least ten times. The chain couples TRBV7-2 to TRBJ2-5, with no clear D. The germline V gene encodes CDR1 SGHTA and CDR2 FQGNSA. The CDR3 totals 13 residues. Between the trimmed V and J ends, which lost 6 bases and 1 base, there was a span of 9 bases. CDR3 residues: CASRGLPQETQYF. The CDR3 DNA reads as TGTGCCAGCAGAGGATTACCCCAAGAGACCCAGTACTTC.

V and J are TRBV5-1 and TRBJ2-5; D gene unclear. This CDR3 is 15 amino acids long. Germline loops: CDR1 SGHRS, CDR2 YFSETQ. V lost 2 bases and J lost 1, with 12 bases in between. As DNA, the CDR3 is TGCGCCAGCAGCTTAAACGGACCCCTCCAAGAGACCCAGTACTTC. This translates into CASSLNGPLQETQYF.

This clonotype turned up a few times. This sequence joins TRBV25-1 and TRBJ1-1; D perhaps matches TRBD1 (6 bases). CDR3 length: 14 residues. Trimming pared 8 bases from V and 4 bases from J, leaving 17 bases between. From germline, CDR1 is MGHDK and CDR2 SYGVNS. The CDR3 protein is CASSPAGGGTEAFF. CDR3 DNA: TGTGCCAGCTCACCGGCGGGAGGGGGCACTGAAGCTTTCTTT.

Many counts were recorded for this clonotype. The CDR3 loop reads CASSSAGLNYGYTF. In DNA, the CDR3 is TGTGCCAGCAGTTCAGCAGGGCTTAACTATGGCTACACCTTC. The rearrangement uses TRBV6-5 and TRBJ1-2; D might be TRBD1 (5 bases). Germline V gives CDR1 MNHEY, CDR2 SVGAGI. The CDR3 is 14 amino acids. Trimming left V 4 bases short and J 1 base short, with 10 bases between.

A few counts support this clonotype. The CDR3 region is CASSLVSGKETQYF. CDR3 nucleotides: TGTGCCAGCAGCTTAGTTTCTGGGAAAGAGACCCAGTACTTC. V gene TRBV11-2 combines with J gene TRBJ2-5; D call uncertain. Germline assignment: CDR1 SGHAT and CDR2 FQNNGV. The length of the CDR3 is 14 residues. Trimming left V 1 base short and J 3 bases short, with 9 bases between.

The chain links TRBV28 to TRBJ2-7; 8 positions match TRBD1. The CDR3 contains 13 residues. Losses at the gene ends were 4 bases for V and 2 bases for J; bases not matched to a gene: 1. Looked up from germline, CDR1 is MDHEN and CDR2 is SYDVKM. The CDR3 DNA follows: TGTGCCAGCAGTTGGGACAGGACCTACGAGCAGTACTTC. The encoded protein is CASSWDRTYEQYF.

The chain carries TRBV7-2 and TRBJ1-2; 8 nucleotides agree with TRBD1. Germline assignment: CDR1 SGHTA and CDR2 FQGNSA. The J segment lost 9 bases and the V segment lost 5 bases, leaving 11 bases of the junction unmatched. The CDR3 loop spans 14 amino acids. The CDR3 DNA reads TGTGCCAGCAGCATTTTACGGACAGGGATGAGCTACACCTTC. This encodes CASSILRTGMSYTF.

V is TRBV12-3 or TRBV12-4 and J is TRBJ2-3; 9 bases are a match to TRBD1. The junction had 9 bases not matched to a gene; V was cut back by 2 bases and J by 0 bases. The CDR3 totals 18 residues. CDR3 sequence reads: CASSLRFGTGYSTDTQYF. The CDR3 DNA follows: TGTGCCAGCAGTTTAAGGTTCGGGACAGGGTATAGCACAGATACGCAGTATTTT.

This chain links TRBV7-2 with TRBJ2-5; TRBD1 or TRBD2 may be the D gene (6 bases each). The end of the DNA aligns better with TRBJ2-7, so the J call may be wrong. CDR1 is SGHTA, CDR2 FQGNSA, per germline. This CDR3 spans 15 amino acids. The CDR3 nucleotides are TGTGCCAGCGGCACCGGACTCCCGGGGGCCGGCGAGCAGTACTTC. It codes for CASGTGLPGAGEQYF.

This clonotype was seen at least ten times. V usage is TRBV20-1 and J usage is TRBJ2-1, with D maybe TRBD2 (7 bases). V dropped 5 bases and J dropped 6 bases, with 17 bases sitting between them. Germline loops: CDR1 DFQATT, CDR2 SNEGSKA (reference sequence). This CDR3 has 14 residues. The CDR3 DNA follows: TGCAGTGCTCTGGTCGGGGGGCGAAGCAATGAGCAGTTCTTC. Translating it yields CSALVGGRSNEQFF.

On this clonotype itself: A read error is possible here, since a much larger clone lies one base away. CDR3 DNA sequence: TGTGCCAGCAGTAATCCGGGACGACCCTACGAGCAGTACTTC. This sequence encodes CASSNPGRPYEQYF. The chain is built from TRBV28 and TRBJ2-7; D may be TRBD1 or TRBD2 (5 bases each). CDR1 and CDR2 (germline): MDHEN, SYDVKM. This CDR3 comprises 14 residues. Trimming shortened V by 5 bases and J by 2 bases, and 13 bases separated the two germline ends.

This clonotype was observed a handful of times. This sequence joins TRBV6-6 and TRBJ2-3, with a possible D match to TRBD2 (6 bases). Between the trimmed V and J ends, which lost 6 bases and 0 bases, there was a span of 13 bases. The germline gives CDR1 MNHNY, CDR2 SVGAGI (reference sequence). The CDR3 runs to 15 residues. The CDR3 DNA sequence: TGTGCCAGCAGACCGGGCGGGGTGAGCACAGATACGCAGTATTTT. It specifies CASRPGGVSTDTQYF.

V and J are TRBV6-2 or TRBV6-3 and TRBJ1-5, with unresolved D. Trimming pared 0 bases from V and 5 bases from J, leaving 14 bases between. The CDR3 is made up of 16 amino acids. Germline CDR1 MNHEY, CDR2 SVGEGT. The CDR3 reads CASSYSPPPWDQPQHF. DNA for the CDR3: TGTGCCAGCAGTTACTCCCCTCCGCCGTGGGATCAGCCCCAGCATTTT.

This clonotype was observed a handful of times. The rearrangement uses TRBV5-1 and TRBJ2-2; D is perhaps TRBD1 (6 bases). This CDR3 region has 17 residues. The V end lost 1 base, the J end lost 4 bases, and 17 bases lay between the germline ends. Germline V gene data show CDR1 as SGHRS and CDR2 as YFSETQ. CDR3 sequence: CASSLPTGIEFTGELFF. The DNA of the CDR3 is TGCGCCAGCAGCTTGCCCACAGGGATAGAATTCACCGGGGAGCTGTTTTTT.

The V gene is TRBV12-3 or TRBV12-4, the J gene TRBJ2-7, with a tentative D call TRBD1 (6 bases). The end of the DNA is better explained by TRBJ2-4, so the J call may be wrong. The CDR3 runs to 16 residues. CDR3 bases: TGTGCCAGCAGGCCCGCCGGGACACCTCACAAAAACATTCAGTACTTC. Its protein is CASRPAGTPHKNIQYF.

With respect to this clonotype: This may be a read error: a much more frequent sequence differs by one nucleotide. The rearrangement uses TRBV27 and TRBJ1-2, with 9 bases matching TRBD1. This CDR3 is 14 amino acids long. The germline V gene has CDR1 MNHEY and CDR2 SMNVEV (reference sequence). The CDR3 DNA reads TGTGCCAGCAGCCGGGACAGGGTTAACTATAGCTACACCTTC. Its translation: CASSRDRVNYSYTF.

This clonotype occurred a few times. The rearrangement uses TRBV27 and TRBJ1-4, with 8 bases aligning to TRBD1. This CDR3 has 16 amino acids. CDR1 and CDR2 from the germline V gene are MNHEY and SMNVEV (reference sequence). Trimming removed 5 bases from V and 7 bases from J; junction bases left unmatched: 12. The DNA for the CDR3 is TGTGCCAGCAGTCGCCAACCTGGACAGGGCCTTGAAAAACTGTTTTTT. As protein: CASSRQPGQGLEKLFF.

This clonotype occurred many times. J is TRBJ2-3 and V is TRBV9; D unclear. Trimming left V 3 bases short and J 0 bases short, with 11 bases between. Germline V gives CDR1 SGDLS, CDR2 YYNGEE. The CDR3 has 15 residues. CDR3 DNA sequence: TGTGCCAGCAGCGCAAGGTCAGACAGCACAGATACGCAGTATTTT. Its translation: CASSARSDSTDTQYF.

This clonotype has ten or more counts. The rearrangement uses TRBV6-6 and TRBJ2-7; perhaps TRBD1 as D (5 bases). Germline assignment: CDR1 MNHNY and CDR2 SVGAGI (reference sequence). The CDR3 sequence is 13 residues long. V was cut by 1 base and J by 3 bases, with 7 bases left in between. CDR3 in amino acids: CASSYLTDYEQYF. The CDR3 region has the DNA TGTGCCAGCAGTTACTTGACAGACTACGAGCAGTACTTC.

The CDR3 region is CASTYGGAGSTGELFF. CDR3 nucleotide sequence: TGTGCCAGCACCTACGGGGGGGCCGGGAGCACCGGGGAGCTGTTTTTT. The V gene is TRBV7-2, the J gene TRBJ2-2; 8 nucleotides agree with TRBD2. The germline V gene encodes CDR1 SGHTA and CDR2 FQGNSA. The junction had 11 bases not matched to a gene; V was cut back by 7 bases and J by 4 bases. The CDR3 runs 16 residues.

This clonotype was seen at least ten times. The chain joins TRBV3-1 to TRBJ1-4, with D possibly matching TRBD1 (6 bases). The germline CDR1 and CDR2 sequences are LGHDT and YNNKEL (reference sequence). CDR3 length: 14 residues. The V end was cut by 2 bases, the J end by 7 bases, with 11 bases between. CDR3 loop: CASSQSWTAEKLFF. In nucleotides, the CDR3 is TGTGCCAGCAGCCAATCGTGGACAGCTGAAAAACTGTTTTTT. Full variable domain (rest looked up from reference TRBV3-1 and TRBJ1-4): DTAVSQTPKYLVTQMGNDKSIKCEQNLGHDTMYWYKQDSKKFLKIMFSYNNKELIINETVPNRFSPKSPDKAHLNLHINSLELGDSAVYFCASSQSWTAEKLFFGSGTQLSVL.

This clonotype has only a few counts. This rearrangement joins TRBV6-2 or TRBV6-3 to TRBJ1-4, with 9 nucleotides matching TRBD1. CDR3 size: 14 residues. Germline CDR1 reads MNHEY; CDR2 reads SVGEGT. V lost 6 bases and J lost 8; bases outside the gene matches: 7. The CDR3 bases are TGTGCCAGCAGGGGACAGGGACGAAGGGAAAAACTGTTTTTT. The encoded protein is CASRGQGRREKLFF.

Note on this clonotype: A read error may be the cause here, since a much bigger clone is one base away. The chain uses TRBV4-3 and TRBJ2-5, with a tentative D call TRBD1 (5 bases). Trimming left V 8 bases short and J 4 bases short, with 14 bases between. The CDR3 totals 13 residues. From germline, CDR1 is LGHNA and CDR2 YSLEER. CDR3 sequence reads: CASVPGHGETQYF. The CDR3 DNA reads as TGCGCCAGCGTTCCCGGACACGGAGAGACCCAGTACTTC.

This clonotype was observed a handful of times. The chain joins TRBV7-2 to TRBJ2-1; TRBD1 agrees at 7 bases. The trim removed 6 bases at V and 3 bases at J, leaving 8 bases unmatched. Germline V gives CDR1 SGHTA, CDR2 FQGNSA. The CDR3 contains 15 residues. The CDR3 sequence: CASSPTGQYYNEQFF. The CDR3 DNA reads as TGTGCCAGCAGTCCCACGGGACAGTACTACAATGAGCAGTTCTTC.